Below, 14 T cell receptor beta chains from the same sample are listed, as sequenced in a study of blood T cell repertoires in COVID-19. Here immunoSEQ multiplex PCR was the method, and the copy in TCRdb shows in-frame clones only, minus some. The top ten clones hold about 9.6% of a sample with about 190,000 clones, around 88% of them seen once. Sequencing used PBMCs or T cells enriched from blood (not recorded which). All receptors derive from a woman aged 25 to 39 who had recovered from COVID-19.

This chain links TRBV19 with TRBJ2-7, with 10 bases aligning to TRBD1. This CDR3 contains 15 residues. J gave up 2 bases and V 3 bases, and 4 bases lay outside the gene matches. The germline V gene encodes CDR1 LNHDA and CDR2 SQIVND (reference sequence). CDR3: CASSMPGQGAYEQYF. In DNA form, the CDR3 reads TGTGCCAGTAGTATGCCCGGACAGGGGGCCTACGAGCAGTACTTC.

The V and J genes are TRBV10-3 and TRBJ1-2; 9 bases align to TRBD1. The CDR3 extends over 14 amino acids. The germline V gene has CDR1 ENHRY and CDR2 SYGVKD. V gave up 0 bases and J gave up 7 bases; unmatched junction bases: 3. CDR3 protein: CAISESGQGPGYTF. CDR3 in DNA: TGTGCCATCAGTGAGTCGGGACAGGGACCTGGCTACACCTTC.

The V and J genes are TRBV19 and TRBJ1-4; TRBD1 might be the D (5 bases). Germline V lookup: CDR1 LNHDA, CDR2 SQIVND (reference sequence). CDR3 length: 15 residues. V lost 7 bases to trimming and J lost 3 bases, with 15 bases between them. This CDR3 is CASTAGVVANEKLFF. CDR3 in DNA: TGTGCCAGTACAGCGGGGGTCGTGGCTAATGAAAAACTGTTTTTT. Together with reference TRBV19 and TRBJ1-4, the CDR3 gives the full variable domain: DGGITQSPKYLFRKEGQNVTLSCEQNLNHDAMYWYRQDPGQGLRLIYYSQIVNDFQKGDIAEGYSVSREKKESFPLTVTSAQKNPTAFYLCASTAGVVANEKLFFGSGTQLSVL.

The V and J genes are TRBV7-3 and TRBJ2-1; TRBD1 is a possible D gene (5 bases). V was shortened by 2 bases and J by 7 bases, with 12 bases between the two germline ends. CDR3 length: 14 amino acids. Germline V gene lookup returns CDR1 SGHTA and CDR2 FQGTGA. The CDR3 coding sequence is TGTGCCAGCAGCTTACAGGGTTTTGGGAATGAGCAGTTCTTC. Residues: CASSLQGFGNEQFF.

This chain joins TRBV7-9 and TRBJ2-2; 11 positions match TRBD2. The length of the CDR3 is 15 residues. J was trimmed by 4 bases and V by 5 bases; bases with no gene match: 3. CDR1 and CDR2 from the germline V gene are SEHNR and FQNEAQ (reference sequence). The CDR3 here is CASSTSGSTTGELFF. The CDR3 DNA follows: TGTGCCAGCAGCACTAGCGGGAGTACCACCGGGGAGCTGTTTTTT.

The rearrangement uses TRBV2 and TRBJ2-1; 9 nucleotides line up with TRBD2. V dropped 4 bases and J dropped 6; count of bases not matched to a gene: 7. This CDR3 has 15 residues. CDR1 and CDR2 from the germline V gene are SNHLY and FYNNEI. The CDR3 DNA is TGTGCCAGCAGTGGTTCGACTAGCGGAGGCAATGAGCAGTTCTTC. Amino acids: CASSGSTSGGNEQFF.

V usage is TRBV7-9 and J usage is TRBJ1-5; the D gene is possibly TRBD1 (6 bases). The CDR3 covers 16 residues. Germline CDR1 reads SEHNR; CDR2 reads FQNEAQ (reference sequence). Between the trimmed V and J ends, which lost 5 bases and 0 bases, there was a span of 14 bases. CDR3 loop: CASSQDSPYSNQPQHF. Written as DNA, the CDR3 is TGTGCCAGCAGCCAGGACAGCCCCTATAGCAATCAGCCCCAGCATTTT.

This clone was seen only a few times. Written as DNA, the CDR3 is TGTGCCAGCAGCCATCCACCGGGACAGGGGAGGAATCAGCCCCAGCATTTT. It encodes CASSHPPGQGRNQPQHF. The chain combines TRBV7-9 with TRBJ1-5, with 10 nucleotides matching TRBD1. The CDR3 contains 17 residues. Germline values: CDR1 SEHNR, CDR2 FQNEAQ (reference sequence). J lost 4 bases, V lost 5 bases, and 11 bases had no gene match.

V and J are TRBV4-2 and TRBJ2-5, with 10 bases that match TRBD1. Looked up from germline, CDR1 is LGHNA and CDR2 is YNFKEQ. J was trimmed by 5 bases and V by 2 bases; bases with no gene match: 11. The CDR3 sequence is 17 residues long. CDR3 DNA: TGTGCCAGCAGCCAAAATCCCCCGACAGGGGGCTCGGAGACCCAGTACTTC. Its translation is CASSQNPPTGGSETQYF.

This clone was observed once. The chain joins TRBV6-5 to TRBJ2-3; 7 positions agree with TRBD2. Trimming removed 1 base from V and 4 bases from J; junction bases left unmatched: 8. This CDR3 spans 16 amino acids. Germline V gene sequence: CDR1 MNHEY, CDR2 SVGAGI. The CDR3 is CASSYWASGRPDTQYF. CDR3 bases: TGTGCCAGCAGTTACTGGGCTAGCGGACGACCAGATACGCAGTATTTT.

The V gene is TRBV2, the J gene TRBJ2-7; 10 positions agree with TRBD2. CDR1 is SNHLY and CDR2 is FYNNEI in the germline V gene. With V trimmed by 7 bases and J by 2 bases, 11 bases remained unmatched. CDR3 size: 16 residues. CDR3: CASTPSGRALTYEQYF. In DNA form, the CDR3 reads TGTGCCAGCACTCCAAGCGGGAGGGCCTTAACCTACGAGCAGTACTTC.

The CDR3 loop reads CASSLLDRSYEQYF. CDR3 bases: TGCGCCAGCAGCTTGCTCGACAGGTCCTACGAGCAGTACTTC. The chain recombines TRBV5-1 with TRBJ2-7; a weak D match, TRBD1 (6 bases). Trimming stripped 1 base from V and 1 base from J, with 9 bases between. This CDR3 has 14 amino acids. Germline V lookup: CDR1 SGHRS, CDR2 YFSETQ.

The V call is TRBV11-2, the J call TRBJ2-4; 9 nucleotides match TRBD1. This CDR3 is built from 18 residues. V was pared by 4 bases and J by 0 bases, with 10 bases of the junction left unmatched. The germline gives CDR1 SGHAT, CDR2 FQNNGV. This CDR3 is CASSSGTGRPLAKNIQYF. DNA of the CDR3: TGTGCCAGCAGCTCCGGGACAGGGAGGCCCCTAGCCAAAAACATTCAGTACTTC.

The chain couples TRBV28 to TRBJ1-1; a possible D gene is TRBD1 (6 bases). In germline, CDR1 is MDHEN, CDR2 SYDVKM. The length of the CDR3 is 16 residues. The germline V and J ends were trimmed by 1 base and 5 bases, with 17 bases remaining between them. The DNA for the CDR3 is TGTGCCAGCAGTTTATTTCTCGGGGGGCGCGGTACTGAAGCTTTCTTT. Translation gives CASSLFLGGRGTEAFF. Looking up the rest from reference TRBV28 and TRBJ1-1 gives the full variable domain: DVKVTQSSRYLVKRTGEKVFLECVQDMDHENMFWYRQDPGLGLRLIYFSYDVKMKEKGDIPEGYSVSREKKERFSLILESASTNQTSMYLCASSLFLGGRGTEAFFGQGTRLTVV.